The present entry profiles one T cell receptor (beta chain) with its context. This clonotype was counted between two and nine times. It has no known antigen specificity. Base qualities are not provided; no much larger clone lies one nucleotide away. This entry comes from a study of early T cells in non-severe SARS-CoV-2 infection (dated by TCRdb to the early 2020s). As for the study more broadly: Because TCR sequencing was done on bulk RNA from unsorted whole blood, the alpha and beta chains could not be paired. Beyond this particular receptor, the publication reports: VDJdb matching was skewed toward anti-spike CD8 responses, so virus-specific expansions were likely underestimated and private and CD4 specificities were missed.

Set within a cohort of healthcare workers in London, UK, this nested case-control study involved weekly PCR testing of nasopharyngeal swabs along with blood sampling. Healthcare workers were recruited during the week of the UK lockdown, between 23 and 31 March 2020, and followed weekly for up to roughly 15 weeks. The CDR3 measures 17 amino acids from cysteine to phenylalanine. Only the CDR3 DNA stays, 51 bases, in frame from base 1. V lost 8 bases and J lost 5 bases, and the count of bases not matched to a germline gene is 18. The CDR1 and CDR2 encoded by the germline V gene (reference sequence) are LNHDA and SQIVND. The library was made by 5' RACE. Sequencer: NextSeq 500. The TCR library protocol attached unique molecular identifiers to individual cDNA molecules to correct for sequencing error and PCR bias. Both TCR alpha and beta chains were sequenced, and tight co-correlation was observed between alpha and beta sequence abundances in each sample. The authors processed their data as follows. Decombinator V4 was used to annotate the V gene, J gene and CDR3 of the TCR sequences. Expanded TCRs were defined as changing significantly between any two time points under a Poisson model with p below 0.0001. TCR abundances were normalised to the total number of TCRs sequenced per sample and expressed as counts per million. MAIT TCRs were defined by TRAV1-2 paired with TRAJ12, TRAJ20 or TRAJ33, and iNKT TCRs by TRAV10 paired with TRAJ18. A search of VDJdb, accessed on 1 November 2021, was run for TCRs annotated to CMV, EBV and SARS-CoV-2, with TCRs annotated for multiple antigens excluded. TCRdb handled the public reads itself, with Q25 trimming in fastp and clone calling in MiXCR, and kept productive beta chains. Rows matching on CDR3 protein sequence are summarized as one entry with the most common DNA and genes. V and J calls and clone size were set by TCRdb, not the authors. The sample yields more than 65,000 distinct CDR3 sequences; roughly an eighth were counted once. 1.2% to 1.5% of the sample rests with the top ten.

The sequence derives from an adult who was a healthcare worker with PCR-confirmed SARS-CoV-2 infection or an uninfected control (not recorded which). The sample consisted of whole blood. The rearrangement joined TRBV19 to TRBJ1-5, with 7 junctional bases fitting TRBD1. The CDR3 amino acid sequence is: CASRGLLLGQRYQPQHF. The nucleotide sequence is TGTGCCAGTCGAGGGCTACTACTGGGACAGAGATATCAGCCCCAGCATTTT.